The 29 T cell receptor beta chains in this list originate from one sample, sequenced in a study of CD8 T cells in ankylosing spondylitis. Points from the study as a whole: Ankylosing spondylitis blood appeared to be characterized by a TCR beta motif of fewer than ten highly homologous variants.

TCRdb ran MiXCR on the 5' RACE reads and lists one entry per CDR3 protein. The sample consists of 800,000 to 900,000 distinct CDR3 sequences, over 9.5% of them appearing once. Their cognate antigens are unknown. Sequencing was done on a sample of blood, either unsorted or a sorted T cell fraction (not recorded which). Every receptor here comes from a male donor with ankylosing spondylitis.

This chain links TRBV3-1 with TRBJ1-4, with TRBD1 as a possible D gene (6 bases). Germline CDR1 is LGHDT and CDR2 is YNNKEL (reference sequence). Trimming left V 2 bases short and J 6 bases short, with 13 bases between. The CDR3 is 15 amino acids. CDR3 nucleotide sequence: TGTGCCAGCAGCCAACAGGGGTCGGTGGATGAAAAACTGTTTTTT. It is translated as CASSQQGSVDEKLFF.

The rearrangement uses TRBV10-3 and TRBJ2-7; 7 bases align to TRBD1. Germline V gives CDR1 ENHRY, CDR2 SYGVKD. Germline trimming cut 7 bases from V and 3 bases from J; bases unmatched to any gene: 6. The CDR3 runs 13 residues. The CDR3 loop reads CAIKAGGNYEQYF. CDR3 DNA: TGTGCCATCAAAGCAGGGGGAAACTACGAGCAGTACTTC.

The chain has TRBV7-3 and TRBJ1-2; TRBD1 is a possible D gene (6 bases). The length of the CDR3 is 16 residues. Between the trimmed V and J ends, which lost 4 bases and 4 bases, there was a span of 19 bases. The germline V gene has CDR1 SGHTA and CDR2 FQGTGA. CDR3: CASSSGGEGHSYGYTF. CDR3 nucleotides: TGTGCCAGCAGCTCCGGCGGGGAGGGACACTCCTATGGCTACACCTTC.

Points on this clonotype: At one end, the junction sequence differs from germline, possibly due to a read error. This chain uses TRBV30 with TRBJ2-7; no firm D call. The CDR3 totals 11 residues. Germline CDR1 GTSNPN, CDR2 SVGIG (reference sequence). The CDR3 here is CAWSRSDEQYF. The CDR3 DNA reads as TGTGCCTGGAGTCGCTCCGACGAGCAGTACTTC. The variable domain in full, with the rest retrieved from reference TRBV30 and TRBJ2-7, is SQTIHQWPATLVQPVGSPLSLECTVEGTSNPNLYWYRQAAGRGLQLLFYSVGIGQISSEVPQNLSASRPQDRQFILSSKKLLLSDSGFYLCAWSRSDEQYFGPGTRLTVT.

J is TRBJ2-5 and V is TRBV4-3; TRBD2 matches 10 bases. CDR3 size: 18 residues. The germline CDR1 and CDR2 sequences are LGHNA and YSLEER. The V segment lost 3 bases and the J segment 0 bases; nucleotides outside the gene matches: 10. The CDR3: CASSQGGSGGLYQETQYF. The CDR3, as DNA: TGCGCCAGCAGCCAGGGGGGTAGCGGGGGGCTGTACCAAGAGACCCAGTACTTC.

This sequence joins TRBV2 and TRBJ1-1; 7 bases match TRBD1. The germline V gene encodes CDR1 SNHLY and CDR2 FYNNEI. Germline trimming cut 8 bases from V and 0 bases from J; bases unmatched to any gene: 3. The CDR3 totals 13 residues. The CDR3: CASGTEMNTEAFF. The CDR3 bases are TGTGCCAGCGGGACAGAGATGAACACTGAAGCTTTCTTT.

CDR3 nucleotide sequence: TGCAGTGCTAGAGTAGGGGCGGGGACTTGCAATGAGCAGTTCTTC. Translated, it gives CSARVGAGTCNEQFF. The chain is built from TRBV20-1 and TRBJ2-1; D possibly corresponds to TRBD2 (6 bases). Germline V gene lookup returns CDR1 DFQATT and CDR2 SNEGSKA (reference sequence). The CDR3 has 15 amino acids. Trimming pared 1 base from V and 6 bases from J, leaving 16 bases between.

The chain recombines TRBV9 with TRBJ2-3; D ambiguous. Germline-derived CDR1 and CDR2 are SGDLS and YYNGEE. The CDR3 is 12 residues long. V was clipped by 0 bases and J by 6 bases, with 5 bases between them. As DNA, the CDR3 is TGTGCCAGCAGCGTAGTCAGGGATACGCAGTATTTT. Protein sequence: CASSVVRDTQYF.

A few counts support this clonotype. V usage is TRBV20-1 and J usage is TRBJ1-1; TRBD1 agrees at 7 bases. CDR3 length: 14 residues. CDR1 is DFQATT, CDR2 SNEGSKA, per germline (reference sequence). J was trimmed by 8 bases and V by 1 base; bases with no gene match: 10. In DNA form, the CDR3 reads TGCAGTGCTAGAGTAGGGGGCGGCCCCAAAGAAGCTTTCTTT. Its translation is CSARVGGGPKEAFF.

The V call is TRBV6-2 or TRBV6-3, the J call TRBJ1-1; D call uncertain. Germline V gene sequence: CDR1 MNHEY, CDR2 SVGEGT. Trimming removed 5 bases from V and 1 base from J, with 14 bases in between. The CDR3 loop spans 15 amino acids. The CDR3 reads CASSPQRSANTEAFF. In DNA, the CDR3 is TGTGCCAGCAGTCCCCAACGGTCAGCGAACACTGAAGCTTTCTTT.

This clonotype was recorded many times. V and J are TRBV20-1 and TRBJ2-1; no definite D call. This CDR3 comprises 14 residues. The germline V and J ends were trimmed by 0 bases and 0 bases, with 6 bases remaining between them. Germline loops: CDR1 DFQATT, CDR2 SNEGSKA (reference sequence). CDR3 DNA sequence: TGCAGTGCTAGAGATGTCAGCTCCTACAATGAGCAGTTCTTC. This codes for CSARDVSSYNEQFF.

The gene calls are TRBV20-1 and TRBJ2-1; 12 nucleotides align to TRBD2. This CDR3 has 15 amino acids. Trimming took 0 bases from V and 9 from J; bases not matched to a gene: 6. Germline V gene sequence: CDR1 DFQATT, CDR2 SNEGSKA (reference sequence). This CDR3 reads CSAREFGTSGFEQFF. The CDR3 bases are TGCAGTGCTAGAGAGTTCGGGACTAGCGGGTTTGAGCAGTTCTTC.

This clonotype has at least ten counts. The J gene is TRBJ2-3, the V gene TRBV5-6; a weak D match, TRBD1 (5 bases). CDR3 length: 15 amino acids. CDR1 and CDR2 (germline): SGHDT, YYEEEE. Trimming stripped 2 bases from V and 0 bases from J, with 10 bases between. CDR3 bases: TGTGCCAGCAGCTTAGACAGAACTAGCACAGATACGCAGTATTTT. It specifies CASSLDRTSTDTQYF.

The chain links TRBV7-8 to TRBJ2-2, with a possible D match to TRBD1 (6 bases). The germline gives CDR1 SGHVS, CDR2 FQNEAQ. The germline V and J ends were trimmed by 11 bases and 7 bases, with 17 bases remaining between them. This CDR3 region has 13 residues. The CDR3 here is CAARRLGGGELFF. In nucleotides, the CDR3 is TGTGCCGCCCGGAGATTAGGGGGCGGGGAGCTGTTTTTT.

The rearrangement links TRBV10-2 to TRBJ2-1, with 9 bases identical to TRBD2. Losses at the gene ends were 6 bases for V and 5 bases for J; bases not matched to a gene: 11. The V gene's germline CDR1 is WSHSY and CDR2 SAAADI. The CDR3 totals 16 residues. CDR3 DNA: TGCGCCAGCAGGGGGGGAGGCGGGAGGGCCCACAATGAGCAGTTCTTC. Translated: CASRGGGGRAHNEQFF.

The rearrangement links TRBV5-5 to TRBJ2-5, with 10 positions matching TRBD2. The ends lost 0 bases at V and 1 base at J; junction bases unmatched: 3. The germline CDR1 and CDR2 sequences are SGHKS and YYEKEE (reference sequence). The CDR3 spans 16 residues. The CDR3 loop is CASSLVTSGAQETQYF. For the CDR3, the DNA is TGTGCCAGCAGCTTGGTCACTAGCGGGGCCCAAGAGACCCAGTACTTC. Based on the CDR3 plus reference TRBV5-5 and TRBJ2-5, the full variable domain is DAGVTQSPTHLIKTRGQQVTLRCSPISGHKSVSWYQQVLGQGPQFIFQYYEKEERGRGNFPDRFSARQFPNYSSELNVNALLLGDSALYLCASSLVTSGAQETQYFGPGTRLLVL.

The J gene is TRBJ2-7, the V gene TRBV9, with D unclear. Germline V lookup: CDR1 SGDLS, CDR2 YYNGEE. The CDR3 is 14 residues long. Between the trimmed V and J ends, which lost 0 bases and 6 bases, there was a span of 13 bases. The CDR3 here is CASSVALGKGEQYF. CDR3 DNA: TGTGCCAGCAGCGTAGCCTTGGGGAAGGGCGAGCAGTACTTC.

This clonotype was counted between two and nine times. This chain uses TRBV5-1 with TRBJ2-7; possibly TRBD2 for D (5 bases). CDR3 length: 16 residues. V was trimmed by 4 bases and J by 5 bases, leaving 22 bases between them. From germline, CDR1 is SGHRS and CDR2 YFSETQ. CDR3 nucleotide sequence: TGCGCCAGCAGCCCGGGTGTGGAGTGGGGAGAAGACGAGCAGTACTTC. Protein: CASSPGVEWGEDEQYF.

The V call is TRBV3-1, the J call TRBJ1-5; D not certain. V was trimmed by 0 bases and J by 3 bases, leaving 15 bases between them. This CDR3 has 17 residues. Germline V gene lookup returns CDR1 LGHDT and CDR2 YNNKEL (reference sequence). In nucleotides, the CDR3 is TGTGCCAGCAGCCAAGATCCGGGTCCCACTAACAATCAGCCCCAGCATTTT. Encoded protein: CASSQDPGPTNNQPQHF. The complete variable domain, with remaining parts taken from reference TRBV3-1 and TRBJ1-5, reads DTAVSQTPKYLVTQMGNDKSIKCEQNLGHDTMYWYKQDSKKFLKIMFSYNNKELIINETVPNRFSPKSPDKAHLNLHINSLELGDSAVYFCASSQDPGPTNNQPQHFGDGTRLSIL.

J is TRBJ1-1 and V is TRBV5-5; 7 bases align to TRBD1. The J segment lost 8 bases and the V segment lost 4 bases, leaving 11 bases of the junction unmatched. Germline V lookup: CDR1 SGHKS, CDR2 YYEKEE (reference sequence). There are 14 residues in the CDR3. The CDR3 sequence is CASSTWTGGPEAFF. The CDR3 coding sequence is TGTGCCAGCAGCACCTGGACAGGAGGGCCAGAAGCTTTCTTT.

This clonotype was observed many times. The chain combines TRBV7-8 with TRBJ1-6; D is possibly TRBD1 (6 bases). This CDR3 is built from 17 residues. Germline V gene sequence: CDR1 SGHVS, CDR2 FQNEAQ. The ends were cut back, 1 base at V and 7 bases at J, with 17 bases in the middle. CDR3 region: CASSLGRRGLGNSPLHF. CDR3 DNA sequence: TGTGCCAGCAGCTTAGGCCGCAGGGGTCTAGGCAATTCACCCCTCCACTTT. The complete variable domain, with remaining parts taken from reference TRBV7-8 and TRBJ1-6, reads GAGVSQSPRYKVAKRGQDVALRCDPISGHVSLFWYQQALGQGPEFLTYFQNEAQLDKSGLPSDRFFAERPEGSVSTLKIQRTQQEDSAVYLCASSLGRRGLGNSPLHFGNGTRLTVT.

The V gene is TRBV6-1, the J gene TRBJ2-1; 7 nucleotides line up with TRBD2. After removal of 5 bases from V and 5 bases from J, the junction contained 9 bases not matched to a gene. This CDR3 contains 15 residues. CDR1 is MNHNS, CDR2 SASEGT, per germline. The CDR3 loop reads CASSPRTRNHNEQFF. CDR3 nucleotides: TGTGCCAGCAGTCCTCGGACTAGAAATCACAATGAGCAGTTCTTC.

This clonotype was seen more than once but under ten times. The chain carries TRBV5-6 and TRBJ1-4; D may be TRBD1 (6 bases). The CDR3 runs to 13 residues. With 4 bases removed from V and 7 bases from J, the gap between germline ends came to 11 bases. Germline V lookup: CDR1 SGHDT, CDR2 YYEEEE. CDR3 sequence reads: CASSLGTIEKLFF. The CDR3 nucleotides read TGTGCCAGCAGCCTCGGGACAATTGAAAAACTGTTTTTT.

The V gene is TRBV5-1, the J gene TRBJ2-2; D possibly corresponds to TRBD1 (6 bases). V shed 4 bases and J shed 7 bases, with 17 bases lying between them. The length of the CDR3 is 15 residues. Germline lookup yields CDR1 SGHRS and CDR2 YFSETQ. In DNA form, the CDR3 reads TGCGCCAGCAGCCTATTTGACAGGAGAGTCGGGGAGCTGTTTTTT. Translating it yields CASSLFDRRVGELFF.

The chain has TRBV7-2 and TRBJ1-1; TRBD1 is a possible D gene (5 bases). The germline V gene has CDR1 SGHTA and CDR2 FQGNSA. Trimming cost V 6 bases and J 2 bases, with 13 bases left between them. CDR3 length equals 14 residues. Written as DNA, the CDR3 is TGTGCCAGCAGGCCTCGGACATCTAACACTGAAGCTTTCTTT. Its protein product is CASRPRTSNTEAFF.

This clonotype has just a few counts. J is TRBJ2-2 and V is TRBV20-1; D gene ambiguous. Germline CDR1 DFQATT, CDR2 SNEGSKA (reference sequence). CDR3 length equals 13 residues. V lost 2 bases and J lost 3, with 7 bases in between. For the CDR3, the DNA is TGCAGTGCTAGAAGAACGTACACCGGGGAGCTGTTTTTT. It is translated as CSARRTYTGELFF.

There are a few counts of this clonotype. This chain joins TRBV4-3 and TRBJ2-5; no firm D call. Trimming cost V 2 bases and J 2 bases, with 21 bases left between them. The CDR3 sequence is 18 residues long. Germline CDR1 and CDR2: LGHNA and YSLEER. Written as DNA, the CDR3 is TGCGCCAGCAGCCAAAGGTGGTCAAGAGGAAAACATCAAGAGACCCAGTACTTC. Its protein product is CASSQRWSRGKHQETQYF.

This clonotype has at least ten counts. The genes are TRBV10-3 and TRBJ2-7, with 8 bases that match TRBD2. Germline-derived CDR1 and CDR2 are ENHRY and SYGVKD. V shed 6 bases, J shed 6 bases, and the junction held 7 bases outside the gene matches. The CDR3 totals 13 residues. The CDR3 spells CAIRSGGGLEQYF. As DNA, the CDR3 is TGTGCCATCAGGAGCGGGGGAGGTCTCGAGCAGTACTTC.

This sequence joins TRBV21-1 and TRBJ2-7. TRBV21-1 is flagged as a pseudogene. The CDR3 extends over 13 amino acids. The CDR3 spells CASSKGLSYEQYF. CDR3 in DNA: TGTGCCAGCAGCAAAGGCTTGTCCTACGAGCAGTACTTC.